A single sample is the source of the 30 T cell receptor beta chains below, sequenced in a study of blood T cells in healthy people across ages. A sample-barcoded 5' primer and a J-beta primer mix were used in a second PCR of about 7 to 11 cycles. TCRdb passed the 5' RACE reads through MiXCR, listing each CDR3 protein once. The profile shows 1.8 million or so distinct CDR3 sequences, about two fifths of them singletons. The material sequenced was blood. All receptors derive from a human donor in good health.

The chain carries TRBV4-3 and TRBJ2-7; 7 bases map to TRBD2. The J call may be incorrect, as the DNA end agrees better with TRBJ2-5. The CDR3 is made up of 16 amino acids. Germline values: CDR1 LGHNA, CDR2 YSLEER. In DNA form, the CDR3 reads TGCGCCAGCAGCCAAGATTTTCGGGGGGAAGTAGAGACCCAGTACTTC. Translated: CASSQDFRGEVETQYF.

This clonotype was observed a few times. The chain combines TRBV3-1 with TRBJ2-1; 10 bases are shared with TRBD2. Germline loops: CDR1 LGHDT, CDR2 YNNKEL (reference sequence). Trimming removed 3 bases from V and 6 bases from J; junction bases left unmatched: 5. The CDR3 has 15 residues. CDR3 amino acids: CASSHRAGGGNEQFF. The CDR3 DNA is TGTGCCAGCAGCCACCGAGCGGGGGGGGGCAATGAGCAGTTCTTC.

This clonotype has a handful of counts. DNA of the CDR3: TGCGCCAGCAGCTTGGGACAGGGTTCGAATGGCTACACCTTC. This gives the protein CASSLGQGSNGYTF. The chain employs TRBV5-1 and TRBJ1-2, with 7 bases identical to TRBD1. Losses at the gene ends were 0 bases for V and 6 bases for J; bases not matched to a gene: 5. The CDR3 totals 14 residues. Germline V gene lookup returns CDR1 SGHRS and CDR2 YFSETQ.

The rearrangement uses TRBV20-1 and TRBJ1-6; D call uncertain. V was cut by 4 bases and J by 10 bases, with 14 bases left in between. The CDR3 contains 13 residues. Germline V CDR1 and CDR2: DFQATT, SNEGSKA (reference sequence). CDR3 nucleotides: TGCAGTGCTATTGGTCGGAGGGAGTCACCCCTCCACTTT. Its translation is CSAIGRRESPLHF.

V is TRBV10-3 and J is TRBJ2-4; maybe TRBD2 (6 bases). Trimming cost V 2 bases and J 13 bases, with 9 bases left between them. Germline CDR1 ENHRY, CDR2 SYGVKD. The length of the CDR3 is 11 residues. CDR3 in DNA: TGTGCCATCAGTGAGGGGACTGAGCAGTACTTC. It is translated as CAISEGTEQYF.

The table lists this clonotype with a count of one. The J gene is TRBJ1-2, the V gene TRBV5-1; D gene unclear. The CDR3 covers 17 residues. With 2 bases removed from V and 4 bases from J, the gap between germline ends came to 21 bases. Per germline, CDR1 SGHRS and CDR2 YFSETQ. CDR3 bases: TGCGCCAGCAGCTTAAAGGAAACTCTCGATCGTTCCTATGGCTACACCTTC. This codes for CASSLKETLDRSYGYTF. Based on the CDR3 plus reference TRBV5-1 and TRBJ1-2, the full variable domain is KAGVTQTPRYLIKTRGQQVTLSCSPISGHRSVSWYQQTPGQGLQFLFEYFSETQRNKGNFPGRFSGRQFSNSRSEMNVSTLELGDSALYLCASSLKETLDRSYGYTFGSGTRLTVV.

This chain connects TRBV11-2 to TRBJ2-6; no reliable D call. The CDR3 runs to 19 residues. Trimming removed 0 bases at V and 0 bases at J, with 15 bases between. CDR1 and CDR2 (germline): SGHAT, FQNNGV. CDR3 DNA: TGTGCCAGCAGCTTAGACGGCAATGTTGGATCCTCTGGGGCCAACGTCCTGACTTTC. Amino acids: CASSLDGNVGSSGANVLTF.

Note on this clonotype: Compared with germline, one end of the junction differs, possibly owing to a read error. The chain is built from TRBV7-2 and TRBJ1-5; TRBD1 might be the D (6 bases). The length of the CDR3 is 15 residues. Germline CDR1 and CDR2: SGHTA and FQGNSA. The CDR3 region is CASSNRDLGNQPPHF. For the CDR3, the DNA is TGTGCCAGCAGCAACAGGGACCTCGGCAATCAGCCCCCGCATTTT. The full variable domain, its missing parts supplied by reference TRBV7-2 and TRBJ1-5, is GAGVSQSPSNKVTEKGKDVELRCDPISGHTALYWYRQSLGQGLEFLIYFQGNSAPDKSGLPSDRFSAERTGGSVSTLTIQRTQQEDSAVYLCASSNRDLGNQPPHFGDGTRLSIL.

The chain has TRBV20-1 and TRBJ2-3; weak D call: TRBD2 (6 bases). V lost 6 bases, J lost 3 bases, and 19 bases lay in between. CDR3 length: 15 amino acids. Germline V CDR1 and CDR2: DFQATT, SNEGSKA (reference sequence). In nucleotides, the CDR3 is TGCAGTGCAGGAAAACGGAGGGTTGATACAGATACGCAGTATTTT. It encodes CSAGKRRVDTDTQYF.

The gene calls are TRBV7-8 and TRBJ2-5; D might be TRBD2 (6 bases). This CDR3 contains 16 residues. Germline V lookup: CDR1 SGHVS, CDR2 FQNEAQ. Between the trimmed V and J ends, which lost 5 bases and 5 bases, there was a span of 21 bases. This chain's CDR3 is CASSPQTGLSWETQYF. In DNA form, the CDR3 reads TGTGCCAGCAGCCCGCAGACGGGACTCTCCTGGGAGACCCAGTACTTC.

The rearrangement joins TRBV11-2 to TRBJ2-3; 12 bases map to TRBD1. V trimming: 2 bases; J trimming: 6 bases; junction bases outside the gene matches: 9. The CDR3 runs to 17 residues. CDR1 and CDR2 from the germline V gene are SGHAT and FQNNGV. This CDR3 is CASSLSPGQGAGDTQYF. CDR3 DNA sequence: TGTGCCAGCAGCTTATCCCCGGGACAGGGGGCAGGGGATACGCAGTATTTT.

This clonotype was observed a handful of times. V and J are TRBV7-2 and TRBJ2-3, with unresolved D. The V and J ends lost 1 base and 6 bases respectively, with 20 bases between them. CDR3 size: 17 residues. Germline CDR1 SGHTA, CDR2 FQGNSA. The CDR3 DNA is TGTGCCAGCAGCTTAGATCAGGTGGGGATAGGTATGGATACGCAGTATTTT. It is translated as CASSLDQVGIGMDTQYF.

The chain carries TRBV5-4 and TRBJ1-1, with 10 bases lining up with TRBD1. The CDR3 contains 15 residues. The V segment lost 0 bases and the J segment 5 bases; nucleotides outside the gene matches: 4. Per the germline V gene, CDR1 is SGHNT and CDR2 is YYREEE (reference sequence). The DNA of the CDR3 is TGTGCCAGCAGCTTGGAGCGGACAGGGGGGACTGAAGCTTTCTTT. It specifies CASSLERTGGTEAFF.

CDR3 residues: CASSQARGAYEQYF. The DNA of the CDR3 is TGCGCCAGCAGCCAAGCCAGGGGGGCCTACGAGCAGTACTTC. This chain joins TRBV4-1 and TRBJ2-5, with D perhaps TRBD1 (7 bases). With the DNA end fitting TRBJ2-7 better, the J assignment may be wrong. Looked up from germline, CDR1 is MGHRA and CDR2 is YSYEKL. The CDR3 is 14 residues long.

The chain is built from TRBV7-2 and TRBJ2-7, with D unresolved. The CDR3 extends over 15 amino acids. V was shortened by 1 base and J by 2 bases, with 12 bases between the two germline ends. Germline assignment: CDR1 SGHTA and CDR2 FQGNSA. The CDR3 coding sequence is TGTGCCAGCAGCTTAGGGGCGGCCAATCCCTACGAGCAGTACTTC. Encoded protein: CASSLGAANPYEQYF.

The chain links TRBV18 to TRBJ1-1; D is unresolved. V lost 6 bases and J lost 2, with 10 bases in between. The CDR3 consists of 13 residues. Germline assignment: CDR1 KGHSH and CDR2 LQKENI. CDR3 DNA: TGTGCCAGCTCGCCTTTGACTAACACTGAAGCTTTCTTT. This translates into CASSPLTNTEAFF.

The chain carries TRBV10-3 and TRBJ1-1, with no clear D. V was cut by 0 bases and J by 6 bases, with 8 bases left in between. CDR3 size: 13 residues. Germline CDR1 reads ENHRY; CDR2 reads SYGVKD. Here the CDR3 reads CAISESEGPEAFF. Written as DNA, the CDR3 is TGTGCCATCAGTGAGTCCGAAGGCCCTGAAGCTTTCTTT.

This clonotype turned up a few times. A much larger clone lies a single base off, so this may be a read error. The V call is TRBV6-1, the J call TRBJ2-4, with 10 bases identical to TRBD1. The germline V gene has CDR1 MNHNS and CDR2 SASEGT. The CDR3 sequence is 17 residues long. The J segment lost 13 bases and the V segment lost 4 bases, leaving 19 bases of the junction unmatched. Written as DNA, the CDR3 is TGTGCCAGCAGTGTCCGGACAGGGGGTATTTCCTACAATGAGCAGTACTTC. Amino acids: CASSVRTGGISYNEQYF.

This chain joins TRBV7-2 and TRBJ1-2; D is ambiguous. Germline loops: CDR1 SGHTA, CDR2 FQGNSA. With 2 bases removed from V and 6 bases from J, the gap between germline ends came to 10 bases. The CDR3 contains 13 residues. CDR3 in DNA: TGTGCCAGCAGCTTATTACGGGGTCATGGCTACACCTTC. Amino acids: CASSLLRGHGYTF. Full variable domain (remainder filled in from reference TRBV7-2 and TRBJ1-2): GAGVSQSPSNKVTEKGKDVELRCDPISGHTALYWYRQSLGQGLEFLIYFQGNSAPDKSGLPSDRFSAERTGGSVSTLTIQRTQQEDSAVYLCASSLLRGHGYTFGSGTRLTVV.

The sample holds a few counts of this clonotype. As DNA, the CDR3 is TGTGCCAGCAGCATCGGGACAGGAGCTAACTATGGCTACACCTTC. Translating it yields CASSIGTGANYGYTF. The chain uses TRBV7-9 and TRBJ1-2, with 8 nucleotides matching TRBD1. V lost 5 bases and J lost 0; bases outside the gene matches: 5. The germline V gene encodes CDR1 SEHNR and CDR2 FQNEAQ (reference sequence). This CDR3 is built from 15 residues.

This chain links TRBV29-1 with TRBJ2-1; 8 bases are a match to TRBD2. V shed 4 bases, J shed 12 bases, and the junction held 14 bases outside the gene matches. Germline CDR1 SQVTM, CDR2 ANQGSEA. The CDR3 spans 14 residues. CDR3 residues: CSVAGLALLGGQFF. The DNA of the CDR3 is TGCAGCGTTGCCGGACTAGCCCTTTTAGGAGGGCAGTTCTTC.

The chain carries TRBV7-8 and TRBJ2-1; perhaps TRBD2 as D (6 bases). V lost 8 bases and J lost 0, with 14 bases in between. Per the germline V gene, CDR1 is SGHVS and CDR2 is FQNEAQ. The CDR3 is 15 residues long. The CDR3 spells CASRAEGSSYNEQFF. CDR3 coding DNA: TGTGCCAGCCGCGCGGAGGGTAGCTCCTACAATGAGCAGTTCTTC.

This chain links TRBV20-1 with TRBJ2-1; TRBD1 matches 11 bases. The CDR3 totals 14 residues. In germline, CDR1 is DFQATT, CDR2 SNEGSKA (reference sequence). With V trimmed by 5 bases and J by 4 bases, 4 bases remained unmatched. CDR3 in amino acids: CSAGRDRGYNEQFF. The DNA of the CDR3 is TGCAGTGCTGGGCGGGACAGGGGGTACAATGAGCAGTTCTTC.

The chain couples TRBV28 to TRBJ2-3; TRBD1 aligns across 12 bases. V lost 2 bases to trimming and J lost 2 bases; unmatched junction nucleotides: 5. This CDR3 region has 17 residues. Germline assignment: CDR1 MDHEN and CDR2 SYDVKM. The CDR3 reads CASSLVGTGGLTDTQYF. The CDR3 DNA follows: TGTGCCAGCAGTTTAGTCGGGACAGGGGGCCTCACAGATACGCAGTATTTT.

This clonotype was counted between two and nine times. This may come from a read error, since a much larger clone is one base off. The chain recombines TRBV20-1 with TRBJ1-1; 7 nucleotides align to TRBD1. Losses at the gene ends were 3 bases for V and 6 bases for J; bases not matched to a gene: 13. The germline V gene encodes CDR1 DFQATT and CDR2 SNEGSKA (reference sequence). The CDR3 extends over 15 amino acids. The CDR3 DNA sequence: TGCAGTGCTAGGGCAGGGGGGAATTACGCGGCTGAAGCTTTCTTT. Its protein product is CSARAGGNYAAEAFF.

The chain has TRBV2 and TRBJ1-5; 8 positions match TRBD1. CDR3 length: 16 amino acids. V lost 6 bases and J lost 1; bases outside the gene matches: 8. Germline CDR1 SNHLY, CDR2 FYNNEI. The chain's CDR3 is CASRPMTGVSNQPQHF. CDR3 sequence (DNA): TGTGCCAGCAGGCCAATGACAGGGGTGAGCAATCAGCCCCAGCATTTT.

The sample holds one count of this clonotype. Germline and junction disagree at one end, which may indicate a read error. The chain combines TRBV20-1 with TRBJ2-1; D unresolved. The CDR3 sequence is 16 residues long. Germline loops: CDR1 DFQATT, CDR2 SNEGSKA (reference sequence). CDR3: CSARDSPEPSCNEQFF. In DNA, the CDR3 is TGCAGTGCTAGAGATTCCCCGGAACCCTCCTGCAATGAGCAGTTCTTC.

The V call is TRBV5-1, the J call TRBJ2-5; maybe TRBD1 (8 bases). The CDR3 sequence is 14 residues long. The V gene lost 7 bases and the J gene lost 5 bases, with 18 bases spanning the gap. Germline V gene sequence: CDR1 SGHRS, CDR2 YFSETQ. CDR3 loop: CASAETGGGETQYF. The DNA of the CDR3 is TGCGCCAGCGCCGAAACAGGGGGGGGCGAGACCCAGTACTTC.

The chain links TRBV4-3 to TRBJ1-2; 8 nucleotides match TRBD1. The CDR3 runs to 15 residues. V was clipped by 3 bases and J by 3 bases; unmatched bases: 6. Germline CDR1 reads LGHNA; CDR2 reads YSLEER. CDR3 residues: CASSQDGQGDYGYTF. In DNA form, the CDR3 reads TGCGCCAGCAGCCAGGATGGACAGGGAGACTATGGCTACACCTTC.

The genes are TRBV12-3 or TRBV12-4 and TRBJ2-7; D ambiguous. CDR3 length: 13 residues. Trimming removed 5 bases from V and 3 bases from J, with 11 bases in between. CDR3 sequence (DNA): TGTGCCAGCAGTACCTCGGGTAACTACGAGCAGTACTTC. This sequence encodes CASSTSGNYEQYF.